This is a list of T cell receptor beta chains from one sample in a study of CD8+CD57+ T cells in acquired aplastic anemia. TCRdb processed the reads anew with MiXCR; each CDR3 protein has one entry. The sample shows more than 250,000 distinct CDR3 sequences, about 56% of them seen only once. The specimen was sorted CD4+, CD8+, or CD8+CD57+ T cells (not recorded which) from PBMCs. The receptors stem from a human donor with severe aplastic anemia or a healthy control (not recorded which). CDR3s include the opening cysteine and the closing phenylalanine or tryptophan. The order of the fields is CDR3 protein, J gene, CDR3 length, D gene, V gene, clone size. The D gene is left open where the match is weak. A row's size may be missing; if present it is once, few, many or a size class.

CDR3 protein: CASSLDGAQAFF
J gene: TRBJ1-1
CDR3 length: 12
D gene: -
V gene: TRBV5-4
clone size: -

CDR3 protein: CASSAGGGYEQYF
J gene: TRBJ2-7
CDR3 length: 13
D gene: TRBD2
V gene: TRBV7-6
clone size: few

CDR3 protein: CSARAPQRLNTEAFF
J gene: TRBJ1-1
CDR3 length: 15
D gene: -
V gene: TRBV20-1
clone size: many

CDR3 protein: CASSEQIWAPYNEQFF
J gene: TRBJ2-1
CDR3 length: 16
D gene: -
V gene: TRBV2
clone size: -

CDR3 protein: CSVGKGQPSGANVLTF
J gene: TRBJ2-6
CDR3 length: 16
D gene: -
V gene: TRBV29-1
clone size: few

CDR3 protein: CASVETGGAGMDTQYF
J gene: TRBJ2-3
CDR3 length: 16
D gene: TRBD1
V gene: TRBV9
clone size: -

CDR3 protein: CSVEDSGTGRADEQFF
J gene: TRBJ2-1
CDR3 length: 16
D gene: TRBD1
V gene: TRBV29-1
clone size: -

CDR3 protein: CASSRDSRGELDTQYF
J gene: TRBJ2-3
CDR3 length: 16
D gene: TRBD2
V gene: TRBV4-1
clone size: -

CDR3 protein: CASSQEGAAYGYTF
J gene: TRBJ1-2
CDR3 length: 14
D gene: -
V gene: TRBV3-1
clone size: many

CDR3 protein: CASSNQGKKTEAFF
J gene: TRBJ1-1
CDR3 length: 14
D gene: -
V gene: TRBV6-5
clone size: many

CDR3 protein: CASSLSSRPPGQRETQYF
J gene: TRBJ2-5
CDR3 length: 18
D gene: -
V gene: TRBV7-3
clone size: -

CDR3 protein: CATSGTSGGRGPGELFF
J gene: TRBJ2-2
CDR3 length: 17
D gene: TRBD2
V gene: TRBV19
clone size: many

CDR3 protein: CASSIRGQGTQYF
J gene: TRBJ2-5
CDR3 length: 13
D gene: TRBD1
V gene: TRBV19
clone size: -

CDR3 protein: CASSKGLDEQYF
J gene: TRBJ2-7
CDR3 length: 12
D gene: -
V gene: TRBV7-3
clone size: few

CDR3 protein: CASSLGGLHF
J gene: TRBJ1-6
CDR3 length: 10
D gene: -
V gene: TRBV7-2
clone size: once

CDR3 protein: CSASRTRGQGAGYGYTF
J gene: TRBJ1-2
CDR3 length: 17
D gene: TRBD1
V gene: TRBV20-1
clone size: -

CDR3 protein: CATSRQDNEQFF
J gene: TRBJ2-1
CDR3 length: 12
D gene: -
V gene: TRBV24-1
clone size: many

CDR3 protein: CASTPLPTGGPYSYNEQFF
J gene: TRBJ2-1
CDR3 length: 19
D gene: TRBD2
V gene: TRBV12-3/TRBV12-4
clone size: many

CDR3 protein: CASSAGGLKETQYF
J gene: TRBJ2-5
CDR3 length: 14
D gene: TRBD1
V gene: TRBV7-7
clone size: few

CDR3 protein: CASSVRVDTEAFF
J gene: TRBJ1-1
CDR3 length: 13
D gene: -
V gene: TRBV6-1
clone size: -

CDR3 protein: CASSQGNGYTF
J gene: TRBJ1-2
CDR3 length: 11
D gene: -
V gene: TRBV12-3/TRBV12-4
clone size: many

CDR3 protein: CASMDTGGVRYEQYF
J gene: TRBJ2-7
CDR3 length: 15
D gene: TRBD2
V gene: TRBV7-9
clone size: -

CDR3 protein: CASSSISAPTGYGEPQHF
J gene: TRBJ1-5
CDR3 length: 18
D gene: -
V gene: TRBV11-1
clone size: -

CDR3 protein: CASSLEQSQYF
J gene: TRBJ2-5
CDR3 length: 11
D gene: -
V gene: TRBV6-5
clone size: many

CDR3 protein: CASSVRVEKLFF
J gene: TRBJ1-4
CDR3 length: 12
D gene: -
V gene: TRBV2
clone size: -

CDR3 protein: CATSDPVSKTQYF
J gene: TRBJ2-5
CDR3 length: 13
D gene: -
V gene: TRBV24-1
clone size: few

CDR3 protein: CSASQEGGTSKQFF
J gene: TRBJ2-1
CDR3 length: 14
D gene: -
V gene: TRBV20-1
clone size: -

CDR3 protein: CATSDPGSDTQYF
J gene: TRBJ2-3
CDR3 length: 13
D gene: -
V gene: TRBV24-1
clone size: few

CDR3 protein: CATSGDRRGSDTQYF
J gene: TRBJ2-3
CDR3 length: 15
D gene: -
V gene: TRBV24-1
clone size: -

CDR3 protein: CASRDRVSPGELFF
J gene: TRBJ2-2
CDR3 length: 14
D gene: TRBD1
V gene: TRBV7-9
clone size: many

CDR3 protein: CASSWLGAYEQYF
J gene: TRBJ2-7
CDR3 length: 13
D gene: -
V gene: TRBV9
clone size: -

CDR3 protein: CASGTGNTQYF
J gene: TRBJ2-3
CDR3 length: 11
D gene: -
V gene: TRBV10-1
clone size: few

CDR3 protein: CASRGGFGKTEAFF
J gene: TRBJ1-1
CDR3 length: 14
D gene: -
V gene: TRBV19
clone size: -

CDR3 protein: CSARYRVGWEGNTGELFF
J gene: TRBJ2-2
CDR3 length: 18
D gene: -
V gene: TRBV20-1
clone size: -

CDR3 protein: CASSNKSPRGPNSPLHF
J gene: TRBJ1-6
CDR3 length: 17
D gene: -
V gene: TRBV6-5
clone size: many

CDR3 protein: CATHRGDEQFF
J gene: TRBJ2-1
CDR3 length: 11
D gene: TRBD1
V gene: TRBV10-3
clone size: few

CDR3 protein: CASSPDQRALSYEQYF
J gene: TRBJ2-7
CDR3 length: 16
D gene: -
V gene: TRBV7-2
clone size: few

CDR3 protein: CATSRDVKGGRDEQYF
J gene: TRBJ2-7
CDR3 length: 16
D gene: -
V gene: TRBV15
clone size: few

CDR3 protein: CASSEQAGSYEQYF
J gene: TRBJ2-7
CDR3 length: 14
D gene: TRBD2
V gene: TRBV7-2
clone size: few

CDR3 protein: CAISQDRANEQFF
J gene: TRBJ2-1
CDR3 length: 13
D gene: TRBD1
V gene: TRBV10-3
clone size: -

CDR3 protein: CASSKSGIYGYTF
J gene: TRBJ1-2
CDR3 length: 13
D gene: -
V gene: TRBV5-1
clone size: -